This TCR beta chain came from a study of prognosis after radiotherapy for stage I lung cancer. Study background: 10 to 15 men and about 6 women, aged about 53 to 95 and with a median age of approximately 70 years, made up the patients. Distant metastasis occurred in a handful of patients at a median of approximately seven months after radiotherapy, while more than twelve showed no significant progression.

This clonotype was detected only a few times. A read error is possible here, since a much larger clone lies one base away. Looked up from germline, CDR1 is MNHEY and CDR2 is SVGEGT. The CDR3 is made up of 15 amino acids. Genomic DNA yielded TCR beta CDR3, amplified by two-round multiplex PCR. The first PCR round targeted every TRBV and TRBJ gene with specific primers. MiXCR was run by TCRdb on the multiplex PCR reads, yielding one entry per CDR3 protein. The sample has tens of thousands of distinct CDR3 sequences, about 34% seen once. This chain links TRBV6-2 or TRBV6-3 with TRBJ1-5, with D possibly TRBD1 on 5 matching bases. The sequences come from PBMCs, collected before or after stereotactic body radiation therapy (not recorded which). The clonotype comes from a donor over 45 with non-small cell lung cancer. The CDR3 sequence: CASSPRGQGNQPHHF. CDR3 DNA sequence: TGTGCCAGCAGCCCTCGAGGGCAGGGTAATCAGCCCCATCATTTT.